One sample yielded the 7 T cell receptor beta chains listed below, sequenced in a study of T-cell memory formation after mild COVID-19. TCRdb ran MiXCR on the 5' RACE reads and lists one entry per CDR3 protein. The table lists 400,000 to 550,000 distinct CDR3 sequences, around a quarter of them singletons. Sequenced input: PBMCs or a T cell subset sorted from them (not recorded which). The receptors stem from an adult woman who had mild COVID-19 (a few samples of this study predate the infection). Cell type and time point are not known.

This chain joins TRBV24-1 and TRBJ2-2; 7 bases match TRBD1. V was pared by 7 bases and J by 6 bases, with 16 bases of the junction left unmatched. In germline, CDR1 is KGHDR, CDR2 SFDVKD. The CDR3 is 17 amino acids. DNA of the CDR3: TGTGCCACCAGCAAAGGGACAGCGGTCGAACACCCCGGGGAGCTGTTTTTT. Protein sequence: CATSKGTAVEHPGELFF.

This chain links TRBV19 with TRBJ2-2; D gene ambiguous. The CDR3 consists of 11 residues. Germline V gene sequence: CDR1 LNHDA, CDR2 SQIVND (reference sequence). V lost 3 bases, J lost 6 bases, and 2 bases lay in between. The CDR3 nucleotides are TGTGCCAGTAGTATCCCCGGGGAGCTGTTTTTT. Protein: CASSIPGELFF. The full variable domain, completed using reference TRBV19 and TRBJ2-2, is DGGITQSPKYLFRKEGQNVTLSCEQNLNHDAMYWYRQDPGQGLRLIYYSQIVNDFQKGDIAEGYSVSREKKESFPLTVTSAQKNPTAFYLCASSIPGELFFGEGSRLTVL.

This clonotype was recorded a few times. The V gene is TRBV15, the J gene TRBJ2-5, with D unresolved. The CDR3 totals 17 residues. The V gene's germline CDR1 is LNHNV and CDR2 YYDKDF (reference sequence). Between the trimmed V and J ends, which lost 1 base and 3 bases, there was a span of 18 bases. CDR3 in DNA: TGTGCCACCAGCAGAGTCTACTTGTCAGGATTGAAAGAGACCCAGTACTTC. Its protein is CATSRVYLSGLKETQYF.

This clonotype came up a few times. This chain joins TRBV30 and TRBJ2-1; 10 nucleotides agree with TRBD2. V lost 2 bases, J lost 7 bases, and 8 bases stayed unmatched. Germline CDR1 reads GTSNPN; CDR2 reads SVGIG (reference sequence). The CDR3 is 15 amino acids. CDR3 nucleotide sequence: TGTGCCTGGAGTCTTCGGGCTAGCGGGAGAAATGAGCAGTTCTTC. This sequence encodes CAWSLRASGRNEQFF.

This clonotype has more than one count but fewer than ten. The J gene is TRBJ2-3, the V gene TRBV11-3; 7 nucleotides match TRBD2. The V gene end was trimmed by 2 bases and the J gene end by 2 bases; junction bases not matched to a gene: 10. Germline loops: CDR1 SGHNT, CDR2 YENEEA. The length of the CDR3 is 17 residues. CDR3 region: CASSLFPRAGITDTQYF. CDR3 DNA: TGTGCCAGCAGCTTATTCCCCCGAGCGGGGATCACAGATACGCAGTATTTT.

This chain links TRBV5-4 with TRBJ1-2; D unresolved. This CDR3 contains 14 residues. Deletions cut 0 bases from V and 8 bases from J, with 14 bases between. Germline V gives CDR1 SGHNT, CDR2 YYREEE (reference sequence). This CDR3 is CASSLDSPDGGYTF. In nucleotides, the CDR3 is TGTGCCAGCAGCTTGGACAGCCCAGACGGGGGCTACACCTTC.

The chain links TRBV5-5 to TRBJ2-7; D possibly uses TRBD1 or TRBD2 (5 bases each). Germline V lookup: CDR1 SGHKS, CDR2 YYEKEE (reference sequence). The CDR3 contains 14 residues. The V end lost 4 bases, the J end lost 1 base, and 12 bases lay between the germline ends. The CDR3 DNA reads as TGTGCCAGCAGCGACCGCAGGGAGTCCTACGAGCAGTACTTC. Translating gives CASSDRRESYEQYF.